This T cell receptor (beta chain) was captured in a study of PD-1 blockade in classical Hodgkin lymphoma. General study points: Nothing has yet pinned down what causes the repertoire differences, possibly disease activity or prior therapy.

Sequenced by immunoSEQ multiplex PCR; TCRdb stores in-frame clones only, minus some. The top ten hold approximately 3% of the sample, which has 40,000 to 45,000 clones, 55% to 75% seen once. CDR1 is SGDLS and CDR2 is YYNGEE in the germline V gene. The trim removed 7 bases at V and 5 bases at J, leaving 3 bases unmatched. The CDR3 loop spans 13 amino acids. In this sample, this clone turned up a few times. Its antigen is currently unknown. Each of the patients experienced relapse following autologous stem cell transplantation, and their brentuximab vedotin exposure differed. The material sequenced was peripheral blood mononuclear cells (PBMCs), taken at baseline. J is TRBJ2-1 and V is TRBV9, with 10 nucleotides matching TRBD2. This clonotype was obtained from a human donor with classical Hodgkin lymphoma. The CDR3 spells CASDSGGHNEQFF. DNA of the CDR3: TGTGCCAGCGATAGCGGGGGGCACAATGAGCAGTTCTTC.